Below, 14 T cell receptor beta chains from the same sample are listed, as sequenced in a study of vaccination and CD4 T cells after COVID-19. Described treatment: roughly 11-day PBMC culture with coronavirus spike peptide pools or control peptides (ViraFEST assay). Antigens for these TCRs are unknown. Oncomine TCR Beta short-read sequencing was applied to DNA from cultured CD4+ T cells. TCRdb re-called the PCR reads through MiXCR, storing one row per CDR3 protein. This table holds over 10,000 distinct CDR3 sequences, roughly 60% found once. Sequencing was done on a sample of CD4+ T cells from blood, cultured in vitro. The receptors derive from a human donor who had recovered from COVID-19.

The chain recombines TRBV19 with TRBJ1-1; D perhaps matches TRBD1 (5 bases). Trimming shortened V by 4 bases and J by 10 bases, and 16 bases separated the two germline ends. The CDR3 is made up of 13 amino acids. CDR1 LNHDA and CDR2 SQIVND come from the germline V gene (reference sequence). The DNA of the CDR3 is TGTGCCAGTAGTAGAGAGGGGCGGGGTGGAGCTTTCTTT. This codes for CASSREGRGGAFF.

The CDR3 here is CASSPLGDLLNTGELFF. The CDR3, as DNA: TGTGCCAGCAGCCCCCTAGGGGATCTCCTGAACACCGGGGAGCTGTTTTTT. V is TRBV7-9 and J is TRBJ2-2, with a possible D match to TRBD1 (5 bases). The V end was cut by 5 bases, the J end by 1 base, with 17 bases between. Germline-derived CDR1 and CDR2 are SEHNR and FQNEAQ (reference sequence). There are 17 residues in the CDR3.

This clonotype was seen a handful of times. The chain joins TRBV20-1 to TRBJ1-2; possibly TRBD1 for D (6 bases). This CDR3 region has 17 residues. CDR1 DFQATT and CDR2 SNEGSKA come from the germline V gene (reference sequence). The ends were cut back, 0 bases at V and 8 bases at J, with 25 bases in the middle. The CDR3 region is CSARDPYSRQGLEGYTF. CDR3 in DNA: TGCAGTGCTAGAGATCCTTACTCGAGGCAGGGGTTAGAAGGCTACACCTTC.

This rearrangement joins TRBV7-9 to TRBJ1-2; 7 bases are a match to TRBD1. Trimming cost V 5 bases and J 6 bases; bases outside gene matches: 12. Germline CDR1 SEHNR, CDR2 FQNEAQ (reference sequence). The CDR3 spans 15 residues. In DNA, the CDR3 is TGTGCCAGCAGCCCCCAGGGGGGTGGGGCGAATGGCTACACCTTC. Its translation: CASSPQGGGANGYTF.

The chain recombines TRBV27 with TRBJ1-5; 7 nucleotides align to TRBD1. CDR3 length: 14 amino acids. V gave up 5 bases and J gave up 5 bases; unmatched junction bases: 6. Germline CDR1 MNHEY, CDR2 SMNVEV (reference sequence). CDR3 loop: CASSARDRDQPQHF. The DNA for the CDR3 is TGTGCCAGCAGTGCGCGCGACAGGGATCAGCCCCAGCATTTT.

The rearrangement links TRBV28 to TRBJ1-5; 9 nucleotides agree with TRBD1. The CDR3 is 16 residues long. Germline trimming cut 5 bases from V and 6 bases from J; bases unmatched to any gene: 11. Germline V gene lookup returns CDR1 MDHEN and CDR2 SYDVKM. CDR3 amino acids: CASSTSQGAQGQPQHF. Written as DNA, the CDR3 is TGTGCCAGCAGTACTTCACAGGGGGCGCAGGGTCAGCCCCAGCATTTT.

The chain links TRBV18 to TRBJ1-2; the match to TRBD1 covers 9 bases. Germline lookup yields CDR1 KGHSH and CDR2 LQKENI. This CDR3 comprises 15 residues. Unmatched junction bases numbered 9, after V lost 2 bases and J lost 8 bases. The CDR3 DNA sequence: TGTGCCAGCTCACCAGGACAGGGGAGGGAAGAGGGCTACACCTTC. Translating gives CASSPGQGREEGYTF.

The chain joins TRBV7-8 to TRBJ2-7; the D call may be TRBD1 or TRBD2 (5 bases each). CDR1 and CDR2 (germline): SGHVS, FQNEAQ. The CDR3 is 15 amino acids. V lost 4 bases and J lost 3, with 16 bases in between. The CDR3 protein is CASSSDLWGIYEQYF. CDR3 DNA: TGTGCCAGCAGCTCGGACCTCTGGGGGATCTACGAGCAGTACTTC. Using reference TRBV7-8 and TRBJ2-7 for the parts outside the CDR3, the full variable domain is GAGVSQSPRYKVAKRGQDVALRCDPISGHVSLFWYQQALGQGPEFLTYFQNEAQLDKSGLPSDRFFAERPEGSVSTLKIQRTQQEDSAVYLCASSSDLWGIYEQYFGPGTRLTVT.

This clonotype was detected once. This sequence joins TRBV20-1 and TRBJ2-3; 9 nucleotides match TRBD1. This CDR3 region has 14 residues. The germline gives CDR1 DFQATT, CDR2 SNEGSKA (reference sequence). V dropped 2 bases and J dropped 7; count of bases not matched to a gene: 7. CDR3 amino acids: CSARPGTGLNTQYF. The DNA for the CDR3 is TGCAGTGCTAGACCCGGGACAGGGCTAAATACGCAGTATTTT.

This chain joins TRBV5-1 and TRBJ2-1; 10 bases line up with TRBD2. J gave up 6 bases and V 3 bases, and 3 bases lay outside the gene matches. The CDR3 totals 14 residues. From germline, CDR1 is SGHRS and CDR2 YFSETQ. The CDR3 region is CASSSASGSNEQFF. The CDR3 coding sequence is TGCGCCAGCAGCTCCGCTAGCGGGAGCAATGAGCAGTTCTTC.

V and J are TRBV5-4 and TRBJ2-1; TRBD2 might be the D (6 bases). Per the germline V gene, CDR1 is SGHNT and CDR2 is YYREEE (reference sequence). This CDR3 region has 15 residues. Between the trimmed V and J ends, which lost 6 bases and 8 bases, there was a span of 21 bases. The DNA for the CDR3 is TGTGCCAGCACCCTGGCACTAGCCGCAGTGGATGAGCAGTTCTTC. Protein sequence: CASTLALAAVDEQFF.

The rearrangement joins TRBV12-3 or TRBV12-4 to TRBJ2-3, with 9 bases matching TRBD1. Germline trimming cut 6 bases from V and 2 bases from J; bases unmatched to any gene: 6. This CDR3 comprises 15 residues. The CDR3 region has the DNA TGTGCCAGCAGCCTCGGACAGGGGCTCACAGATACGCAGTATTTT. Amino acid sequence: CASSLGQGLTDTQYF.

This clonotype has only one observation. The genes are TRBV29-1 and TRBJ2-5; TRBD1 matches at 7 bases. The ends lost 8 bases at V and 6 bases at J; junction bases unmatched: 12. The CDR3 totals 13 residues. Per germline, CDR1 SQVTM and CDR2 ANQGSEA. The CDR3 nucleotides are TGCAGCACTAGTGGAGGACAGGACCAGACCCAGTACTTC. Its protein product is CSTSGGQDQTQYF.

This clonotype was counted between two and nine times. This rearrangement joins TRBV11-2 to TRBJ1-5, with D maybe TRBD1 (6 bases). The CDR3 length is 17 residues. Per the germline V gene, CDR1 is SGHAT and CDR2 is FQNNGV. Trimming stripped 1 base from V and 1 base from J, with 14 bases between. The CDR3 DNA is TGTGCCAGCAGCTTAGGGCAGGGGATGTTGAGCAATCAGCCCCAGCATTTT. It translates to CASSLGQGMLSNQPQHF.